Following are 31 T cell receptor beta chains from one sample sequenced in a study of blood T cell repertoires in COVID-19. Clones were sequenced by immunoSEQ multiplex PCR, and TCRdb holds only the in-frame ones, with some missing. Among some 140,000 clones listed, around 82% were seen once. Sample: peripheral blood. The receptors stem from a man in his fifties or sixties with acute or convalescent COVID-19.

V gene TRBV11-3 combines with J gene TRBJ1-6, with 7 nucleotides matching TRBD1. The germline V gene has CDR1 SGHNT and CDR2 YENEEA. The CDR3 sequence is 15 residues long. V shed 2 bases and J 9 bases; nucleotides not matched to a gene: 7. The CDR3, as DNA: TGTGCCAGCAGCTTACGCCTACAGGGGTCTTCACCCCTCCACTTT. It codes for CASSLRLQGSSPLHF.

The gene calls are TRBV19 and TRBJ2-7, with D perhaps TRBD1 (6 bases). The germline gives CDR1 LNHDA, CDR2 SQIVND (reference sequence). The CDR3 is 14 residues long. Trimming shortened V by 1 base and J by 5 bases, and 12 bases separated the two germline ends. As DNA, the CDR3 is TGTGCCAGTAGTATAGCCGGGACAAAGGACGAGCAGTACTTC. Encoded protein: CASSIAGTKDEQYF.

The gene calls are TRBV29-1 and TRBJ1-1, with TRBD1 matching 8 bases. Germline V gene sequence: CDR1 SQVTM, CDR2 ANQGSEA. CDR3 length: 15 amino acids. Trimming removed 6 bases from V and 4 bases from J; junction bases left unmatched: 13. CDR3 in DNA: TGCAGCGTGCACCATGGGGCTACAGGGGGCACTGAAGCTTTCTTT. Protein: CSVHHGATGGTEAFF. Looking up the rest from reference TRBV29-1 and TRBJ1-1 gives the full variable domain: SAVISQKPSRDICQRGTSLTIQCQVDSQVTMMFWYRQQPGQSLTLIATANQGSEATYESGFVIDKFPISRPNLTFSTLTVSNMSPEDSSIYLCSVHHGATGGTEAFFGQGTRLTVV.

CDR3 in DNA: TGTGCCAGCAGCTTAGCGGTATGGGGTCTAGCGTACGTCGAGCAGTACTTC. Its translation: CASSLAVWGLAYVEQYF. This chain connects TRBV11-2 to TRBJ2-7; D perhaps matches TRBD2 (6 bases). V shed 1 base and J shed 6 bases, with 22 bases lying between them. CDR3 length: 17 amino acids. Germline loops: CDR1 SGHAT, CDR2 FQNNGV. The full variable domain, completed using reference TRBV11-2 and TRBJ2-7, is EAGVAQSPRYKIIEKRQSVAFWCNPISGHATLYWYQQILGQGPKLLIQFQNNGVVDDSQLPKDRFSAERLKGVDSTLKIQPAKLEDSAVYLCASSLAVWGLAYVEQYFGPGTRLTVT.

This chain connects TRBV6-5 to TRBJ2-1; D possibly corresponds to TRBD2 (5 bases). The germline CDR1 and CDR2 sequences are MNHEY and SVGAGI. Trimming removed 8 bases from V and 2 bases from J, with 16 bases in between. The CDR3 is 15 residues long. CDR3 nucleotide sequence: TGTGCCAGCGAAACCGTAGCGAGAACCTACAATGAGCAGTTCTTC. This translates into CASETVARTYNEQFF.

The chain carries TRBV19 and TRBJ1-1; 10 nucleotides agree with TRBD1. Germline-derived CDR1 and CDR2 are LNHDA and SQIVND (reference sequence). This CDR3 has 14 amino acids. Trimming cost V 4 bases and J 11 bases; bases outside gene matches: 10. CDR3 sequence: CASSTSGQGDSAFF. CDR3 DNA: TGTGCCAGTAGTACCAGTGGACAGGGGGATTCGGCTTTCTTT.

The genes are TRBV5-1 and TRBJ2-5, with a possible D match to TRBD1 (6 bases). V was shortened by 2 bases and J by 4 bases, with 21 bases between the two germline ends. Germline V CDR1 and CDR2: SGHRS, YFSETQ. CDR3 length: 17 residues. CDR3 amino acids: CASSFRSRTVGGETQYF. As DNA, the CDR3 is TGCGCCAGCAGCTTTCGTTCTCGGACAGTCGGCGGAGAGACCCAGTACTTC.

In its sample, this clone was seen once. The J gene is TRBJ1-1, the V gene TRBV28; no reliable D call. The germline V gene has CDR1 MDHEN and CDR2 SYDVKM. CDR3 length: 13 residues. Deletions cut 6 bases from V and 3 bases from J, with 11 bases between. The CDR3 sequence: CASSHYIHTEAFF. The CDR3 nucleotides read TGTGCCAGCAGCCATTACATTCACACTGAAGCTTTCTTT.

V usage is TRBV14 and J usage is TRBJ2-7; unclear D gene. With 6 bases removed from V and 0 bases from J, the gap between germline ends came to 12 bases. This CDR3 comprises 14 residues. The germline V gene encodes CDR1 SGHDN and CDR2 FVKESK. In DNA form, the CDR3 reads TGTGCCAGCAGTTCAAGCATGAGCTCCTACGAGCAGTACTTC. It yields the protein CASSSSMSSYEQYF.

V gene TRBV5-8 combines with J gene TRBJ1-5, with TRBD1 as a possible D gene (5 bases). Trimming stripped 4 bases from V and 7 bases from J, with 21 bases between. This CDR3 region has 16 residues. CDR1 SGHTS and CDR2 YDEGEE come from the germline V gene. CDR3 sequence: CASSPAGGAEGQPQHF. The CDR3 DNA follows: TGTGCCAGCAGCCCAGCCGGCGGGGCTGAGGGACAGCCCCAGCATTTT.

CDR3 bases: TGTGCCAGCAGCTCGAGAGAAAACACCATATATTTT. Its translation is CASSSRENTIYF. V gene TRBV7-8 combines with J gene TRBJ1-3; D gene uncertain. V gave up 4 bases and J gave up 6 bases, with 7 bases separating them. CDR1 and CDR2 from the germline V gene are SGHVS and FQNEAQ. CDR3 length: 12 residues.

The chain uses TRBV7-6 and TRBJ2-5, with TRBD1 identical over 9 bases. Trimming took 1 base from V and 1 from J; bases not matched to a gene: 4. Germline assignment: CDR1 SGHVS and CDR2 FNYEAQ. There are 16 residues in the CDR3. The CDR3 region has the DNA TGTGCCAGCAGCTTAGGGGGACAGGGAGGCCAAGAGACCCAGTACTTC. This encodes CASSLGGQGGQETQYF.

V and J are TRBV6-5 and TRBJ1-1, with D unclear. Per germline, CDR1 MNHEY and CDR2 SVGAGI. V gave up 6 bases and J gave up 4 bases, with 12 bases separating them. This CDR3 contains 13 residues. Here the CDR3 DNA reads TGTGCCAGCAGACTAGGACGGGGCACTGAAGCTTTCTTT. Translation gives CASRLGRGTEAFF.

V gene TRBV3-1 (or the pseudogene TRBV3-2) combines with J gene TRBJ2-3; D is possibly TRBD2 (6 bases). Germline V gene sequence: CDR1 LGHDT, CDR2 YNNKEL (reference sequence). The CDR3 spans 15 residues. V dropped 5 bases and J dropped 4 bases, with 16 bases sitting between them. The chain's CDR3 is CASSSQPRDSDTQYF. The CDR3 DNA reads as TGTGCCAGCAGCTCGCAACCCCGGGACTCAGATACGCAGTATTTT.

The chain is built from TRBV4-2 and TRBJ2-5; 14 bases are shared with TRBD2. The junction had 4 bases not matched to a gene; V was cut back by 3 bases and J by 4 bases. The CDR3 length is 16 residues. The germline CDR1 and CDR2 sequences are LGHNA and YNFKEQ. The DNA for the CDR3 is TGTGCCAGCAGCCAGACTAGCGGGGGGGCCCCAGAGACCCAGTACTTC. Its translation is CASSQTSGGAPETQYF.

The genes are TRBV3-1 (or the pseudogene TRBV3-2) and TRBJ2-1; a possible D gene is TRBD2 (6 bases). This CDR3 region has 16 residues. Trimming removed 0 bases from V and 0 bases from J, with 9 bases in between. Germline lookup yields CDR1 LGHDT and CDR2 YNNKEL (reference sequence). CDR3 region: CASSQDQTSSYNEQFF. DNA of the CDR3: TGTGCCAGCAGCCAAGATCAGACTAGCTCCTACAATGAGCAGTTCTTC.

The chain combines TRBV3-1 (or the pseudogene TRBV3-2) with TRBJ2-6; D is undetermined. There are 16 residues in the CDR3. V shed 2 bases and J shed 1 base, with 9 bases lying between them. Germline V gives CDR1 LGHDT, CDR2 YNNKEL (reference sequence). CDR3 protein: CASSQTAVSGANVLTF. DNA of the CDR3: TGTGCCAGCAGCCAAACGGCGGTATCTGGGGCCAACGTCCTGACTTTC.

This clone was found once. V is TRBV4-2 and J is TRBJ2-7; maybe TRBD1 (6 bases). Germline-derived CDR1 and CDR2 are LGHNA and YNFKEQ. This CDR3 comprises 13 residues. Trimming took off 4 bases at V and 3 bases at J, with 10 bases between the two ends. This CDR3 is CASSPGTNYEQYF. CDR3 bases: TGTGCCAGCAGCCCCGGGACAAACTACGAGCAGTACTTC.

This chain connects TRBV14 to TRBJ2-7; TRBD1 aligns across 9 bases. V lost 0 bases and J lost 4; bases outside the gene matches: 4. CDR1 SGHDN and CDR2 FVKESK come from the germline V gene. The CDR3 loop spans 15 amino acids. The CDR3, as DNA: TGTGCCAGCAGCCAAGAGGGACAGGGCCATTACGAGCAGTACTTC. Translated: CASSQEGQGHYEQYF.

The J gene is TRBJ2-7, the V gene TRBV27, with TRBD2 identical over 12 bases. This CDR3 spans 15 amino acids. Germline CDR1 and CDR2: MNHEY and SMNVEV (reference sequence). V gave up 5 bases and J gave up 6 bases; unmatched junction bases: 8. In DNA, the CDR3 is TGTGCCAGCAGTCCACTGACTAGCGGGAGTTCCGAGCAGTACTTC. Encoded protein: CASSPLTSGSSEQYF.

This clone has only a few counts. V usage is TRBV30 and J usage is TRBJ1-1, with a tentative D call TRBD1 (5 bases). This CDR3 is 12 amino acids long. Trimming took off 8 bases at V and 4 bases at J, with 14 bases between the two ends. Germline loops: CDR1 GTSNPN, CDR2 SVGIG (reference sequence). The CDR3 protein is CALQGDGTEAFF. The CDR3 nucleotides are TGTGCCCTCCAGGGCGACGGCACTGAAGCTTTCTTT.

The chain joins TRBV5-4 to TRBJ2-1; 12 nucleotides align to TRBD2. The germline V gene encodes CDR1 SGHNT and CDR2 YYREEE (reference sequence). Trimming cost V 3 bases and J 2 bases; bases outside gene matches: 3. There are 16 residues in the CDR3. The DNA of the CDR3 is TGTGCCAGCAGCTGGTCTAGCGGGAGGGCCTACAATGAGCAGTTCTTC. It codes for CASSWSSGRAYNEQFF.

This CDR3 reads CASSQAGGRWQETQYF. DNA for the CDR3: TGTGCCAGCAGCCAGGCCGGCGGGAGGTGGCAAGAGACCCAGTACTTC. The chain couples TRBV27 to TRBJ2-5; 8 bases agree with TRBD2. Unmatched junction bases numbered 11, after V lost 6 bases and J lost 2 bases. The germline gives CDR1 MNHEY, CDR2 SMNVEV (reference sequence). CDR3 length: 16 amino acids.

This clone came up once. The chain is built from TRBV6-5 and TRBJ1-2; D remains ambiguous. Germline V gives CDR1 MNHEY, CDR2 SVGAGI. The length of the CDR3 is 13 residues. The ends were cut back, 10 bases at V and 2 bases at J, with 14 bases in the middle. CDR3: CATRQDSNYGYTF. DNA for the CDR3: TGTGCCACCCGTCAAGACTCAAACTATGGCTACACCTTC.

The rearrangement joins TRBV3-1 (or the pseudogene TRBV3-2) to TRBJ2-5; D gene unclear. Per the germline V gene, CDR1 is LGHDT and CDR2 is YNNKEL (reference sequence). Trimming cost V 3 bases and J 4 bases, with 3 bases left between them. The CDR3 contains 11 residues. The DNA for the CDR3 is TGTGCCAGCAGCCAGCGAGAGACCCAGTACTTC. It translates to CASSQRETQYF.

The rearrangement links TRBV6-6 to TRBJ2-1, with a weak D call TRBD1 (5 bases). Trimming took 8 bases from V and 6 from J, leaving 23 bases between them. The CDR3 is 16 residues long. Germline loops: CDR1 MNHNY, CDR2 SVGAGI (reference sequence). The CDR3 bases are TGTGCCAGCGCTCTCCCCCCCGGACAAGGCATCAATGAGCAGTTCTTC. Amino acid sequence: CASALPPGQGINEQFF.

The chain recombines TRBV10-1 with TRBJ2-4, with D tentatively TRBD2 (6 bases). Trimming cost V 9 bases and J 1 base, with 16 bases left between them. CDR1 is WNHNN and CDR2 is SYGVQD in the germline V gene (reference sequence). CDR3 size: 15 residues. The CDR3 spells CARYPGDWAKNIQYF. DNA of the CDR3: TGCGCCAGATATCCGGGAGACTGGGCCAAAAACATTCAGTACTTC.

V and J are TRBV5-1 and TRBJ1-1; D is undetermined. Per germline, CDR1 SGHRS and CDR2 YFSETQ. This CDR3 spans 18 amino acids. Trimming stripped 0 bases from V and 2 bases from J, with 20 bases between. In DNA form, the CDR3 reads TGCGCCAGCAGCTTGGCGTTGTCGCCCCTCGGAGTAAACACTGAAGCTTTCTTT. As protein: CASSLALSPLGVNTEAFF.

The gene calls are TRBV2 and TRBJ1-4; the match to TRBD1 covers 7 bases. The CDR3 is 14 amino acids. Trimming cost V 6 bases and J 7 bases; bases outside gene matches: 8. From germline, CDR1 is SNHLY and CDR2 FYNNEI. DNA of the CDR3: TGTGCCAGCAGCGAGGACAGGTGGGGTGAAAAACTGTTTTTT. This translates into CASSEDRWGEKLFF.

This sequence joins TRBV7-3 and TRBJ2-5; D perhaps matches TRBD2 (7 bases). Trimming took 3 bases from V and 0 from J, leaving 20 bases between them. Germline lookup yields CDR1 SGHTA and CDR2 FQGTGA. The CDR3 covers 18 residues. The CDR3 region has the DNA TGTGCCAGCAGCTTCCGGACAGTCCCGGGGGGCTACCAAGAGACCCAGTACTTC. This encodes CASSFRTVPGGYQETQYF.

The chain joins TRBV5-1 to TRBJ1-1, with TRBD1 identical over 8 bases. This CDR3 is built from 15 residues. The germline V gene encodes CDR1 SGHRS and CDR2 YFSETQ. Losses at the gene ends were 6 bases for V and 0 bases for J; bases not matched to a gene: 7. CDR3 amino acids: CASTRTGPMNTEAFF. CDR3 nucleotide sequence: TGCGCCAGCACCAGGACAGGGCCCATGAACACTGAAGCTTTCTTT. Complete variable domain (other parts from reference TRBV5-1 and TRBJ1-1): KAGVTQTPRYLIKTRGQQVTLSCSPISGHRSVSWYQQTPGQGLQFLFEYFSETQRNKGNFPGRFSGRQFSNSRSEMNVSTLELGDSALYLCASTRTGPMNTEAFFGQGTRLTVV.